This T cell receptor beta chain stems from a study of long-term antiretroviral therapy in people with HIV (dated by TCRdb to the early 2020s). For the study in its entirety: The earliest samples were collected roughly a decade before the 2015 WHO recommendation for immediate ART, at a time when ART was usually postponed until CD4 counts fell. A retrospective serial study tested whether ART initiation and durable HIV suppression were associated with changes in peripheral blood TRB repertoire composition and diversity. Among the 30 to 35 participants with HIV, more than ten were female. From 30 to 35 adults with confirmed HIV infection, the cohort provided 150 to 200 cryopreserved PBMC samples, gathered serially across a mean of approximately six years (range 1-12). No cross-contamination during QIAcube processing was seen in test extractions of a monoclonal T-cell line run alongside 30 or so polyclonal samples.

Sequencing of the TRB variable region was done with the immunoSEQ hsTCRB v3.0 assay at survey level resolution. A depth of roughly 35,000-55,000 T-cell genomes per sample was targeted for TRB sequencing. Pooled TRB libraries were sequenced on an Illumina MiSeq with a v3 150-cycle kit. The authors' analysis ran thus. Repertoire analysis ran in R within a reproducible Nextflow workflow covering QC, data transformation and analysis. LymphoSeq2, an R package for exploring AIRR-Seq data, was used to implement custom analyses. Several samples yielding fewer than 5000 total TRB sequences were excluded, leaving 188 analyzed HIV repertoires. Among the 188 retained HIV repertoires, 55 to 65 were collected before ART initiation and roughly 130 were collected after ART initiation. Repertoires were downsampled to 5000 TRB nucleotide sequences, with summary statistics averaged over 100 downsampling iterations. The analysis kept only TRB sequences whose CDR3 regions were at least seven amino acids long. Diversity was measured with a Shannon entropy-derived clonality score and the Gini coefficient. In repertoire networks, the top 5000 CDR3 amino acid sequences were linked whenever an edit distance of one separated two sequences. Antigen specificity groups and MHC restriction were predicted for TRB CDR3 amino acid sequences with GLIPH2. To flag known CMV, EBV, HIV or tissue antigen associations, CDR3 amino acid sequences were matched against VDJdb and McPAS-TCR. Pre-ART, post-ART and control groups were compared with Wilcoxon signed-rank tests and Holm-Bonferroni correction. Not all clones reach the TCRdb copy of this immuneACCESS table, which keeps in-frame sequences only. Checked studies attribute under half of the gap to unresolved V genes and leave the rest unexplained. The V and J calls and the clone size are those of that table, but D and trimming were determined from the DNA. The sample includes 40,000 to 60,000 clones, with 84% observed a single time. Approximately 3% of the sample is in the top ten clones.

Of note for this clone: The antigen it binds to is not known. No quality values exist for individual bases; no much larger clone is one base distant.

General findings and caveats noted by the study authors: Owing to limited PBMC availability, only the TCR beta chain was sequenced, without alpha chain pairing. Starting ART was linked to a significant rise in TRB diversity, yet even with long-term ART the diversity remained significantly lower than in transplant donor controls. Because pre-ART samples had limited cell numbers, unsorted PBMC were profiled rather than sorted CD4+ and CD8+ T cells. The samples span the years 2004 to 2017, and the ART regimens used at that time may not be as effective as current regimens. HIV repertoires had narrower CDR3 length ranges than controls, and the network structure suggested an antigen-experienced repertoire that shifted only slightly toward naive after ART. Inferences about post-ART repertoire changes were limited because no data were available on ART adherence, viral resistance or therapy changes. Expanded TRB clones identified before ART initiation dominated the repertoire across all time points, though the dominance fluctuated and decreased in many PLHIV after ART.

Participants were included only if at least one PBMC sample before ART initiation and at least two post-ART samples were available. Every participant with HIV received treatment in the United States of America. Before DNA extraction, cryopreserved samples of roughly 1-11 million PBMC were thawed and then washed. At the time of the earliest PBMC sample, participants with HIV were aged between about 23 and 54 years. PBMC samples from each participant spanned 1-4 timepoints before ART initiation and 2-8 timepoints after ART initiation, with a median of 7 samples. For every participant, serial HIV viral load, CD4+ T-cell count, ART history and demographic data were obtained. Using a Qiagen kit on a QIAcube, genomic DNA was extracted from unsorted PBMC, with samples processed in batches of 12. In the germline V gene, CDR1 corresponds to MDHEN and CDR2 to SYDVKM. A distance of 11 bases separates the germline ends of V and J, which lose 5 bases and 6 bases respectively. Including the terminal cysteine and phenylalanine, the CDR3 comprises 12 residues. Of all the DNA, just the CDR3 is kept, 36 bases in frame from base 1.

The chain is made from TRBV28 and TRBJ2-7, with TRBD2 as a weak D call on 6 bases. The clonotype comes from a woman aged 18-35 years with HIV. Source: unsorted PBMCs, taken 0.8 years after starting antiretroviral therapy. The CDR3 protein sequence reads: CASSVGGREQYF. The DNA sequence is TGTGCCAGCAGTGTCGGGGGACGCGAGCAGTACTTC.